This T cell receptor beta chain emerged from a study of blood T cell repertoires in COVID-19. On the study more broadly: Samples came from the United States, Italy and Spain, spanning acute and convalescent COVID-19. The cDNA or gDNA used as material had been derived from T cells, B-cell-depleted T cells, or PBMCs.

Germline V gene lookup returns CDR1 SGHTA and CDR2 FQGNSA. The trim removed 2 bases at V and 3 bases at J, leaving 5 bases unmatched. This CDR3 has 15 amino acids. This clone was seen only a few times. Under the authors' procedure: It was from reference gene primer amplification that nucleated cell counts were estimated. Clones were read by immunoSEQ multiplex PCR, and TCRdb kept only the in-frame ones, dropping some. V and J calls and clone size are given by that table; D and trimming were obtained from the DNA. The table shows about 89,000 clones, with roughly 87% occurring only once. This receptor was obtained from a male donor with acute or convalescent COVID-19. What was sequenced was peripheral blood. This sequence joins TRBV7-2 and TRBJ2-5; 8 bases match TRBD2. The CDR3 spells CASSLRGGPEETQYF. For the CDR3, the DNA is TGTGCCAGCAGCTTACGGGGGGGGCCCGAAGAGACCCAGTACTTC.